This T cell receptor (beta chain) was obtained from a study of control samples from healthy donors and cancer patients. Assay used: immunoSEQ multiplex PCR; TCRdb lists only in-frame clones, some missing. This sample has around 74,000 clones, with approximately 92% found just once. V lost 1 base to trimming and J lost 0 bases, with 7 bases between them. CDR1 is LGHDT, CDR2 YNNKEL, per germline (reference sequence). The CDR3 extends over 15 amino acids. The genes are TRBV3-1 (or the pseudogene TRBV3-2) and TRBJ1-5; no reliable D call. The receptor comes from a woman in her sixties or seventies in good health. Material: blood. CDR3 amino acids: CASSQGQYSNQPQHF. The CDR3 DNA reads as TGTGCCAGCAGCCAAGGTCAATATAGCAATCAGCCCCAGCATTTT.